The sequence of this T cell receptor beta chain was determined in a study of T cells in Graves' hyperthyroidism and ophthalmopathy. No ophthalmopathy progression within 18 months constituted stable Graves' hyperthyroidism. Clinical symptoms, serum thyroxine and TRAb, thyroid ultrasound and orbital computed tomography together formed the diagnostic basis. The investigators amplified TCR beta CDR3 regions from RNA transcripts. First-round RT-PCR with HTBI primers amplified the TCR CDR3 region. TCRdb reprocessed the multiplex PCR reads with MiXCR, giving one entry per CDR3 protein. The sample contains hundreds of thousands of distinct CDR3 sequences, about 15% of which appear only once. CDR1 and CDR2 (germline): SGHRS, YFSETQ. The CDR3 spans 13 residues. With 6 bases removed from V and 1 base from J, the gap between germline ends came to 10 bases. The sample holds many counts of this clonotype. What it binds is unknown.

Study results and caveats: Peripheral blood also featured most of the thyroid clonotypes expanded above 0.001.

Sequencing was performed on blood. This chain uses TRBV5-1 with TRBJ1-1; possibly TRBD1 for D (5 bases). The TCR comes from a woman younger than 30 with Graves' hyperthyroidism. The CDR3 here is CASTGTGNTEAFF. In DNA form, the CDR3 reads TGCGCCAGCACCGGGACGGGGAACACTGAAGCTTTCTTT.